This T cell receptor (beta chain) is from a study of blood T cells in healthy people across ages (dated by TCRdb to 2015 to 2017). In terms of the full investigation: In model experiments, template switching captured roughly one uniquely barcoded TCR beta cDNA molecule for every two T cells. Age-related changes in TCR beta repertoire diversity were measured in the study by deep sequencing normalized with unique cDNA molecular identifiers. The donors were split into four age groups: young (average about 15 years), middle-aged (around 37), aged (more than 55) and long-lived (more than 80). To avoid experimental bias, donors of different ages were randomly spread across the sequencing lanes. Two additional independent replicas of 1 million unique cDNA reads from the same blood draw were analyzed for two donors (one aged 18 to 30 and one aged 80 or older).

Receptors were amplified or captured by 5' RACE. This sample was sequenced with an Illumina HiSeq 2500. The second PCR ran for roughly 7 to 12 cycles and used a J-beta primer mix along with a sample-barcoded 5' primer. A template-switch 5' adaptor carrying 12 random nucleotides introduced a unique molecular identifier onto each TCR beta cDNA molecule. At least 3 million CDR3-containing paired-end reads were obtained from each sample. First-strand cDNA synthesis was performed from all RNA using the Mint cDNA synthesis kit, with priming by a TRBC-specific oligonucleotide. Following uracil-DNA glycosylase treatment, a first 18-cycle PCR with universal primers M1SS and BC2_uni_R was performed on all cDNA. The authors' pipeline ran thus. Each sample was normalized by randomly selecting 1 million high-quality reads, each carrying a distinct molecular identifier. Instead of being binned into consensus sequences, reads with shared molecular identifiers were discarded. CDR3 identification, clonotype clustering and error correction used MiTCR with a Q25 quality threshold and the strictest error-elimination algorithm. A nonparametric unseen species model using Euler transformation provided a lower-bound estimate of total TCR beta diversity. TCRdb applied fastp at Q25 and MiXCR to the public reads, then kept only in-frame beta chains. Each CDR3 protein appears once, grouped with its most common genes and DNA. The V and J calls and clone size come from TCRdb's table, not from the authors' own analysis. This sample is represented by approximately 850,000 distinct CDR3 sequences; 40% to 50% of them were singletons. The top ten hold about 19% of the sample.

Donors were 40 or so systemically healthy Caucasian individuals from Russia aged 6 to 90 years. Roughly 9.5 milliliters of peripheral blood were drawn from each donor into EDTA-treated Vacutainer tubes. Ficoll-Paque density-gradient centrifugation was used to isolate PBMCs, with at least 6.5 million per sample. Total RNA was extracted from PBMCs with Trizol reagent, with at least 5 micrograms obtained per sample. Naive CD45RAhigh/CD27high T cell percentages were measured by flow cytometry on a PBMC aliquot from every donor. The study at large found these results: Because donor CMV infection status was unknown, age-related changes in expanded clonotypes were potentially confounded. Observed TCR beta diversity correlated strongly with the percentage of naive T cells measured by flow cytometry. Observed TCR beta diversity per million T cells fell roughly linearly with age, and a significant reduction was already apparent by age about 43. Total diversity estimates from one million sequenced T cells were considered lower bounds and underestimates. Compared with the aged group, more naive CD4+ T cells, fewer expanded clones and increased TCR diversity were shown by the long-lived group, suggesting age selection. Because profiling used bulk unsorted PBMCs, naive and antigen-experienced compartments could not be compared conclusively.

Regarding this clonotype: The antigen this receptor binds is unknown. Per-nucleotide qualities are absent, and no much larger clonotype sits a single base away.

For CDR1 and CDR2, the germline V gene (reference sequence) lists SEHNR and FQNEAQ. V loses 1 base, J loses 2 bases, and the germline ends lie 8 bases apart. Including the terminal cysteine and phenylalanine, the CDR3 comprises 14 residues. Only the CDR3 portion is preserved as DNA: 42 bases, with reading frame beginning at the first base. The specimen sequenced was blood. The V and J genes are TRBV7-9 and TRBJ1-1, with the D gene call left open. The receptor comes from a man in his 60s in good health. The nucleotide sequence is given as TGTGCCAGCAGCTTAGACGGATATAACACTGAAGCTTTCTTT. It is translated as CASSLDGYNTEAFF.